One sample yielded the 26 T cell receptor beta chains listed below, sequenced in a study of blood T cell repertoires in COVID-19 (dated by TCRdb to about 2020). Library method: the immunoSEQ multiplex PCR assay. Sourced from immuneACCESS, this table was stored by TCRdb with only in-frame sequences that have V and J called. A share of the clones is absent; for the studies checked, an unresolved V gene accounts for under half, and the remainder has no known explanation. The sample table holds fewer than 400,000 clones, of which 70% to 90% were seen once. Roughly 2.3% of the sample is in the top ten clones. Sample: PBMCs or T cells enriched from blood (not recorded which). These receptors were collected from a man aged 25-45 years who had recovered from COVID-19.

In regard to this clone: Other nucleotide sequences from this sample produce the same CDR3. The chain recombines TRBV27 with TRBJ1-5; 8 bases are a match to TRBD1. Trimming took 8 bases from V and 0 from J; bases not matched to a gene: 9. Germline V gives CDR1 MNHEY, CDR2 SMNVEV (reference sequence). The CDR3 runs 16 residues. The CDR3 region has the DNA TGTGCCAGCCGGATGGGAACAGGGGGTAGCAATCAGCCCCAGCATTTT. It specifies CASRMGTGGSNQPQHF.

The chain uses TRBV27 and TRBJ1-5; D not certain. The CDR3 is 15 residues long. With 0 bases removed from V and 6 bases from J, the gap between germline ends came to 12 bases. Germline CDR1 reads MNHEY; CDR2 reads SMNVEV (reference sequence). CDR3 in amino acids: CASSLSHSISQPQHF. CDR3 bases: TGTGCCAGCAGTTTATCCCACAGTATCAGTCAGCCCCAGCATTTT.

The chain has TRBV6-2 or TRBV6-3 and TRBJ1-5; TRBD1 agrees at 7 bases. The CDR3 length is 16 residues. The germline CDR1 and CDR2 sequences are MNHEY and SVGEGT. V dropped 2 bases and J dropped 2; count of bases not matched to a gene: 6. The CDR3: CASSYRQGKGNQPQHF. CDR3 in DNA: TGTGCCAGCAGTTACCGACAGGGCAAGGGCAATCAGCCCCAGCATTTT.

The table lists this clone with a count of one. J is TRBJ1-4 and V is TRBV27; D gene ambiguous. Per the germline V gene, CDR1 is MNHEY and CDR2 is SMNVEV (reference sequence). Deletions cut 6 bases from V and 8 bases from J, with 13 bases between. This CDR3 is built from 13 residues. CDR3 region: CASSRQGGEKLFF. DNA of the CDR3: TGTGCCAGCAGCCGCCAAGGAGGCGAAAAACTGTTTTTT. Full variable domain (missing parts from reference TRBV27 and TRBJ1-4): EAQVTQNPRYLITVTGKKLTVTCSQNMNHEYMSWYRQDPGLGLRQIYYSMNVEVTDKGDVPEGYKVSRKEKRNFPLILESPSPNQTSLYFCASSRQGGEKLFFGSGTQLSVL.

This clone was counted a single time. CDR3 amino acids: CASSSSGDYGYTF. The CDR3 nucleotides are TGCGCCAGCAGTTCGTCAGGGGACTATGGCTACACCTTC. This chain joins TRBV5-1 and TRBJ1-2; a possible D gene is TRBD1 (6 bases). The CDR3 length is 13 residues. V lost 5 bases to trimming and J lost 3 bases, with 11 bases between them. CDR1 is SGHRS, CDR2 YFSETQ, per germline.

CDR3 protein: CASRDRVTFF. In DNA form, the CDR3 reads TGTGCCAGCAGGGACAGGGTAACTTTCTTT. The V call is TRBV12-3 or TRBV12-4, the J call TRBJ1-1, with 8 positions matching TRBD1. The CDR3 contains 10 residues. With V trimmed by 6 bases and J by 12 bases, 3 bases remained unmatched.

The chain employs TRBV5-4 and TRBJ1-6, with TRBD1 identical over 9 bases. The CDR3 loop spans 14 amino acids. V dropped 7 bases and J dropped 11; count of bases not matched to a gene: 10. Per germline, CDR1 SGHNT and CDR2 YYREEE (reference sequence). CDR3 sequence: CASGTGTGTTPLHF. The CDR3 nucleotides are TGTGCCAGCGGAACCGGGACAGGGACGACACCCCTCCACTTT.

The CDR3 sequence: CASSSIGGSRYTDTQYF. The CDR3, as DNA: TGTGCCAGCAGTAGTATCGGGGGGTCCCGCTACACAGATACGCAGTATTTT. The chain couples TRBV2 to TRBJ2-3, with 7 bases lining up with TRBD2. CDR1 and CDR2 from the germline V gene are SNHLY and FYNNEI. The CDR3 totals 17 residues. V lost 5 bases to trimming and J lost 2 bases; unmatched junction nucleotides: 13.

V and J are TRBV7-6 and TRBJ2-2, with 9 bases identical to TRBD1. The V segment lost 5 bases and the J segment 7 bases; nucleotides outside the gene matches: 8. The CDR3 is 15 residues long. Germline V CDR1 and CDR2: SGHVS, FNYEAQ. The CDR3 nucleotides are TGTGCCAGCAGCACAAGGACAGGGGTAATCGGGGAGCTGTTTTTT. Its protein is CASSTRTGVIGELFF.

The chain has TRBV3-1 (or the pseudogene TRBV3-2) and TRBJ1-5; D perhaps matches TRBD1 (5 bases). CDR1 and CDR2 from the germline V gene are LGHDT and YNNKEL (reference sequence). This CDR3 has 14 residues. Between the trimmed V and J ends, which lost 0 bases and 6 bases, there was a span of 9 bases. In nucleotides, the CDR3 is TGTGCCAGCAGCCAAGATCGGGGGATTCAGCCCCAGCATTTT. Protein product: CASSQDRGIQPQHF.

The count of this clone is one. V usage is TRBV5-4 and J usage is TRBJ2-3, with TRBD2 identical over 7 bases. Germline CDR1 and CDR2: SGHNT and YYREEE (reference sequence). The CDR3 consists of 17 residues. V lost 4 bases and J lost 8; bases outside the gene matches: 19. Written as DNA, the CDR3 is TGTGCCAGCAGCCAGCGGGGAGGAGGTCGAGGGGAGGGTACGCAGTATTTT. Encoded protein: CASSQRGGGRGEGTQYF.

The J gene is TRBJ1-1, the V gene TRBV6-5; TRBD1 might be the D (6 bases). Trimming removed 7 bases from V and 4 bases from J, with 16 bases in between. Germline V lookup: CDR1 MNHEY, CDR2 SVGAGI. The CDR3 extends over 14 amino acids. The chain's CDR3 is CASILYRAGTEAFF. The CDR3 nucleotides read TGTGCCAGCATTTTATACAGGGCGGGCACTGAAGCTTTCTTT.

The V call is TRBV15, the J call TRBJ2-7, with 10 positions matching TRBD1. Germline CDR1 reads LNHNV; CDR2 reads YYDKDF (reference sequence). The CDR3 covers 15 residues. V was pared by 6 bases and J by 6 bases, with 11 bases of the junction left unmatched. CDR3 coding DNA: TGTGCCACCAGACCGCGACAGGGGGCAAGGGGCGAGCAGTACTTC. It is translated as CATRPRQGARGEQYF. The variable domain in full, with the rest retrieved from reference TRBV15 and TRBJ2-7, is DAMVIQNPRYQVTQFGKPVTLSCSQTLNHNVMYWYQQKSSQAPKLLFHYYDKDFNNEADTPDNFQSRRPNTSFCFLDIRSPGLGDTAMYLCATRPRQGARGEQYFGPGTRLTVT.

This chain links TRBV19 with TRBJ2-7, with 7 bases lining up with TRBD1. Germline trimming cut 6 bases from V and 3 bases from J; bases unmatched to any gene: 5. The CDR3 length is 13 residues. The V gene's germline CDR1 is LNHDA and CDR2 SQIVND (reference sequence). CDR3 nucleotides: TGTGCCAGTAGCTATGGGACAGACTACGAGCAGTACTTC. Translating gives CASSYGTDYEQYF.

The chain's CDR3 is CASNNGEYSGNTIYF. DNA of the CDR3: TGTGCCAGCAACAACGGGGAATACTCTGGAAACACCATATATTTT. This sequence joins TRBV9 and TRBJ1-3; D is uncertain. The CDR3 covers 15 residues. Trimming took 6 bases from V and 0 from J, leaving 13 bases between them. In germline, CDR1 is SGDLS, CDR2 YYNGEE.

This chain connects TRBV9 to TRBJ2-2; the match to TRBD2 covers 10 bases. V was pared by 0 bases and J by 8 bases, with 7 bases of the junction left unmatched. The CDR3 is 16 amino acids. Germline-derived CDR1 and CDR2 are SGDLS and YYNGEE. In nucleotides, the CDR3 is TGTGCCAGCAGCGTAGCTCCTAGCGGGGGCGGAGGGGAGCTGTTTTTT. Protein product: CASSVAPSGGGGELFF.

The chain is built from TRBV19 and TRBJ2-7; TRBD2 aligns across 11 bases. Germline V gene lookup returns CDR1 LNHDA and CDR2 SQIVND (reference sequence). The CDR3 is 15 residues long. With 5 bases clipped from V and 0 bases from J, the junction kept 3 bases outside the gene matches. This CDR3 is CASSSSGRSSYEQYF. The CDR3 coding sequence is TGTGCCAGTAGTTCTAGCGGGAGGAGCTCCTACGAGCAGTACTTC.

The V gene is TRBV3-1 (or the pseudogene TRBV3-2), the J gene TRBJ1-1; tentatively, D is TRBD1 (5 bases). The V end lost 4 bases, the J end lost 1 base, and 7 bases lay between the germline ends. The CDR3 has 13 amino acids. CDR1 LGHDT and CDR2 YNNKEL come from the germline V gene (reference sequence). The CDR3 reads CASSPGQNTEAFF. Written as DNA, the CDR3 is TGTGCCAGCAGCCCCGGACAGAACACTGAAGCTTTCTTT.

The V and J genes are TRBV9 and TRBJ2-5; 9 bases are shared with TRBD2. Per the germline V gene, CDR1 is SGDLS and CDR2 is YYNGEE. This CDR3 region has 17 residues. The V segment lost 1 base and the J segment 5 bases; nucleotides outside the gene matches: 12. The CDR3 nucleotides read TGTGCCAGCAGCGTAACTGCGGCGGGGGGGCGTAGGGAGACCCAGTACTTC. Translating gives CASSVTAAGGRRETQYF.

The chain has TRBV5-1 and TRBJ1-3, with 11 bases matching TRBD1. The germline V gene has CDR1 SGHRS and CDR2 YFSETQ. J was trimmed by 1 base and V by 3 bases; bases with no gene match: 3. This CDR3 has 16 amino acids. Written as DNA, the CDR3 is TGCGCCAGCAGCTCAGGGACAGGGGGATCTGGAAACACCATATATTTT. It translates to CASSSGTGGSGNTIYF.

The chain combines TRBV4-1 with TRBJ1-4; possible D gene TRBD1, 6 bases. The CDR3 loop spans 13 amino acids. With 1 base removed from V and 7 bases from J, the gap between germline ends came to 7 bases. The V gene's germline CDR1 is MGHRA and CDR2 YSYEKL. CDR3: CASSQGTVEKLFF. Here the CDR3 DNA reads TGCGCCAGCAGCCAAGGGACAGTTGAAAAACTGTTTTTT.

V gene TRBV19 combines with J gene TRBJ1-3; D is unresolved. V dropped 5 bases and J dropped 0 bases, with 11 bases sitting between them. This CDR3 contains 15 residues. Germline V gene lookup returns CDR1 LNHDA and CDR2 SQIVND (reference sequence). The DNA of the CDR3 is TGTGCCAGTAGTTCTACGAGGGACTCTGGAAACACCATATATTTT. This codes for CASSSTRDSGNTIYF. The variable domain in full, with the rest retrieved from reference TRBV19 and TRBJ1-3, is DGGITQSPKYLFRKEGQNVTLSCEQNLNHDAMYWYRQDPGQGLRLIYYSQIVNDFQKGDIAEGYSVSREKKESFPLTVTSAQKNPTAFYLCASSSTRDSGNTIYFGEGSWLTVV.

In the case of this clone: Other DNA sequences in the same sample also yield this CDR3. The CDR3 sequence is CASSPRQGSYEQYF. The CDR3 DNA is TGTGCCAGCTCACCCCGACAGGGGAGTTACGAGCAGTACTTC. V gene TRBV18 combines with J gene TRBJ2-7; the match to TRBD1 covers 8 bases. The V gene end was trimmed by 3 bases and the J gene end by 4 bases; junction bases not matched to a gene: 5. Germline CDR1 and CDR2: KGHSH and LQKENI. The length of the CDR3 is 14 residues.

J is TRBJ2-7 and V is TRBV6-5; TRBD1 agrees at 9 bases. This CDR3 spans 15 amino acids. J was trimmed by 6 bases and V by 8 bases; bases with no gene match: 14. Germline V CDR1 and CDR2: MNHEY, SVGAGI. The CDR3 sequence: CASERSRDRVSEQYF. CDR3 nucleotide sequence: TGTGCCAGCGAACGCAGCCGGGACAGGGTTAGCGAGCAGTACTTC.

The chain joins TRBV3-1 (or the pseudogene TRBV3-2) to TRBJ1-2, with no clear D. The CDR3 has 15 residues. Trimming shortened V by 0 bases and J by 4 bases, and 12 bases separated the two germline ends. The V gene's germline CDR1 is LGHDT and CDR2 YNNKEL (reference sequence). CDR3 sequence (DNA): TGTGCCAGCAGCCAAGATCCGAAAGCAGGCTATGGCTACACCTTC. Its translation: CASSQDPKAGYGYTF.

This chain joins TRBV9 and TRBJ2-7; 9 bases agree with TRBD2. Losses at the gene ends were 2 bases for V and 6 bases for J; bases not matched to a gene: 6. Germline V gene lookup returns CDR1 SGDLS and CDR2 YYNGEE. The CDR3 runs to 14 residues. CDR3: CASSVSGGGREQYF. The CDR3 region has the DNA TGTGCCAGCAGCGTTAGCGGGGGAGGCCGCGAGCAGTACTTC. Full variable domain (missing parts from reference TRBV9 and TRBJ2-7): DSGVTQTPKHLITATGQRVTLRCSPRSGDLSVYWYQQSLDQGLQFLIQYYNGEERAKGNILERFSAQQFPDLHSELNLSSLELGDSALYFCASSVSGGGREQYFGPGTRLTVT.